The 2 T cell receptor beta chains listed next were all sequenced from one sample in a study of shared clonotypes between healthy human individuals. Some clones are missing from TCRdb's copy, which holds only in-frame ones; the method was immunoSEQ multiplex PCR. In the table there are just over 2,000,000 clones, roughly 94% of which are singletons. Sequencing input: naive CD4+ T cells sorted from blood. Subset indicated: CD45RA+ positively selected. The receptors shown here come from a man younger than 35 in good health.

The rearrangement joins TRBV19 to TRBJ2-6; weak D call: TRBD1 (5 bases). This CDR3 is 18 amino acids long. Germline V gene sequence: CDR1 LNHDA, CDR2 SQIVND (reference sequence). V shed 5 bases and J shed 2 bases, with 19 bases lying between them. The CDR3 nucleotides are TGTGCCAGTAGTCGGCGGAGATTAAGGGGTCCTGGGGCCAACGTCCTGACTTTC. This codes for CASSRRRLRGPGANVLTF.

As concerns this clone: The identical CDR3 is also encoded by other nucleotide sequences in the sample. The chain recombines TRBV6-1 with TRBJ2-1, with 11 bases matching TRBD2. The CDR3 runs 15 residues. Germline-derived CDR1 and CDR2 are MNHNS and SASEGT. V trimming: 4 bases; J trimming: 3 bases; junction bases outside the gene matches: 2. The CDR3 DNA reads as TGTGCCAGCAGTGGCCTAGCGGGGGGCTACAATGAGCAGTTCTTC. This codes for CASSGLAGGYNEQFF.